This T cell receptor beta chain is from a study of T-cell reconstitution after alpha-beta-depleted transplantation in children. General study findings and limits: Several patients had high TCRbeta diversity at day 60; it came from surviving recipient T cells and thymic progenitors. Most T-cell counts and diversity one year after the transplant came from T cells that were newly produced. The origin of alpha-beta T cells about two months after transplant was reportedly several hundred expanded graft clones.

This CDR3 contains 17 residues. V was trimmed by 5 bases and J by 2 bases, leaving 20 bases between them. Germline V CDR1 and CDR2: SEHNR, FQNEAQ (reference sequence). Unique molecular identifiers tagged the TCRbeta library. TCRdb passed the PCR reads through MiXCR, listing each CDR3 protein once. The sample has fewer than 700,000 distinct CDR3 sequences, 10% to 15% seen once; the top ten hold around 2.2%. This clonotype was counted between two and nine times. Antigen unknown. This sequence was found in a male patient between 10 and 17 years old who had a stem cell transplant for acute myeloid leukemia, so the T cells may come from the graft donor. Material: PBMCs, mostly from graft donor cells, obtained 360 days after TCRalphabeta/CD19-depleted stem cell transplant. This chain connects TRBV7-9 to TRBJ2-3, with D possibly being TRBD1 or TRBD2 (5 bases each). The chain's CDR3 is CASSLSLAGASTDTQYF. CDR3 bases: TGTGCCAGCAGCCTTAGTCTGGCCGGGGCATCCACAGATACGCAGTATTTT. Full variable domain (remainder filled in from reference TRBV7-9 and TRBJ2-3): DTGVSQNPRHKITKRGQNVTFRCDPISEHNRLYWYRQTLGQGPEFLTYFQNEAQLEKSRLLSDRFSAERPKGSFSTLEIQRTEQGDSAMYLCASSLSLAGASTDTQYFGPGTRLTVL.